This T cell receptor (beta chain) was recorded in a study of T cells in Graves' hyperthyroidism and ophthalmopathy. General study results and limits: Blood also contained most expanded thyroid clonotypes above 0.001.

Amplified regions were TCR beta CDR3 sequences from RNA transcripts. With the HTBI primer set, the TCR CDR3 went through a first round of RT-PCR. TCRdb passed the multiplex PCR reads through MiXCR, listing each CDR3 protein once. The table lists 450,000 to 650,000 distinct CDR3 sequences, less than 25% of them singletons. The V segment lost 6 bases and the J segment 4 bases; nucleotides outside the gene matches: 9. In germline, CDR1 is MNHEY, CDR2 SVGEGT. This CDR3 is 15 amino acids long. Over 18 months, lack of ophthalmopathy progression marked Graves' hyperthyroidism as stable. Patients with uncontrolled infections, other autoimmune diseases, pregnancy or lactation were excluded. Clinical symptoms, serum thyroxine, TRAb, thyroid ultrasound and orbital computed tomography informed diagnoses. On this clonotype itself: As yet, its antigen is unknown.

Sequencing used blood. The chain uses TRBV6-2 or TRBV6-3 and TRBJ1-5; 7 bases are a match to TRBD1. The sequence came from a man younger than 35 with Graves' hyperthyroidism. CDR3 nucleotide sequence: TGTGCCAGCAGACTAACAGGGGTGGGGAATCAGCCCCAGCATTTT. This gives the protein CASRLTGVGNQPQHF.